These 4 T cell receptor beta chains came from one sample sequenced in a study of T cell responses to AZD1222 COVID-19 vaccine. Libraries were prepared by immunoSEQ multiplex PCR; TCRdb keeps only in-frame clonotypes and omits some of them. This sample has 150,000 or so clones, with 90% found just once. Material: peripheral blood, obtained on day 0 of AZD1222 vaccination. These receptors came from an adult in good health.

The chain employs TRBV6-5 and TRBJ1-5; weak D call: TRBD1 (5 bases). The CDR3 is made up of 16 amino acids. Germline V gives CDR1 MNHEY, CDR2 SVGAGI. Trimming took off 0 bases at V and 4 bases at J, with 13 bases between the two ends. CDR3 DNA sequence: TGTGCCAGCAGTTACTCTAGCGGGGGTGGGAATCAGCCCCAGCATTTT. Its translation: CASSYSSGGGNQPQHF.

J is TRBJ1-5 and V is TRBV19; a weak D match, TRBD1 (5 bases). This CDR3 is built from 16 residues. Germline values: CDR1 LNHDA, CDR2 SQIVND (reference sequence). CDR3 amino acids: CASGTGTGESNQPQHF. The CDR3 DNA sequence: TGTGCAAGCGGGACGGGAACGGGTGAGAGCAATCAGCCCCAGCATTTT.

CDR3 in DNA: TGTGCCAGCTCAGGGACGGCGAGCTCCTACGAGCAGTACTTC. This sequence encodes CASSGTASSYEQYF. The V gene is TRBV18, the J gene TRBJ2-7; D may correspond to TRBD1 or TRBD2 (5 bases each). Germline V gives CDR1 KGHSH, CDR2 LQKENI. Trimming pared 5 bases from V and 0 bases from J, leaving 11 bases between. This CDR3 has 14 residues.

This clone is a singleton in its sample. As DNA, the CDR3 is TGTGCCAGTAAACGGGATCCCAGCCTTAATTCACCCCTCCACTTT. Protein: CASKRDPSLNSPLHF. The V call is TRBV19, the J call TRBJ1-6; no reliable D call. The V gene lost 7 bases and the J gene lost 6 bases, with 16 bases spanning the gap. CDR1 is LNHDA, CDR2 SQIVND, per germline (reference sequence). The CDR3 has 15 amino acids.